This passage covers 18 T cell receptor beta chains from one sample sequenced in a study of blood T cell repertoires in COVID-19. The assay was immunoSEQ multiplex PCR, and TCRdb's table has in-frame clones only and misses some. This table has 240,000 or so clones, roughly 86% appearing once. Sequencing was done on a sample of peripheral blood. Receptors were obtained from a woman in her sixties or seventies with active or convalescent COVID-19.

The chain uses TRBV5-1 and TRBJ1-4, with D perhaps matching TRBD1 (5 bases). CDR3 size: 17 residues. Deletions cut 0 bases from V and 1 base from J, with 13 bases between. Germline V gene lookup returns CDR1 SGHRS and CDR2 YFSETQ. CDR3 in DNA: TGCGCCAGCAGCTTGGTGGGGCAGGGAAGAACTAATGAAAAACTGTTTTTT. It codes for CASSLVGQGRTNEKLFF.

Written as DNA, the CDR3 is TGTGCCAGTTTTACCCAGGAGGGTTGCACTGAAGCTTTCTTT. This encodes CASFTQEGCTEAFF. The rearrangement joins TRBV11-3 to TRBJ1-1; the D is unclear. The V end lost 9 bases, the J end lost 4 bases, and 18 bases lay between the germline ends. Germline V gene sequence: CDR1 SGHNT, CDR2 YENEEA. This CDR3 spans 14 amino acids.

About this clone itself: The junction differs from germline at one of its ends, possibly a read error. This chain connects TRBV11-3 to TRBJ1-3; 9 bases match TRBD1. The CDR3 covers 15 residues. Germline-derived CDR1 and CDR2 are SGHNT and YENEEA. In DNA form, the CDR3 reads TGTGTCAGCAGTCCCGGACAGGGGCCTGGAAACACCATATATTTT. It specifies CVSSPGQGPGNTIYF.

The rearrangement joins TRBV7-9 to TRBJ1-6; no definite D call. This CDR3 contains 15 residues. Germline CDR1 reads SEHNR; CDR2 reads FQNEAQ (reference sequence). V was clipped by 2 bases and J by 5 bases, with 10 bases between them. The CDR3 spells CASSLITADNSPLHF. As DNA, the CDR3 is TGTGCCAGCAGCTTAATTACAGCAGATAATTCACCCCTCCACTTT.

The rearrangement joins TRBV24-1 to TRBJ1-6, with 7 positions matching TRBD1. This CDR3 contains 13 residues. Germline assignment: CDR1 KGHDR and CDR2 SFDVKD. The junction had 0 bases not matched to a gene; V was cut back by 4 bases and J by 7 bases. As DNA, the CDR3 is TGTGCCACCAGTGAACAGGGGAATTCACCCCTCCACTTT. Protein: CATSEQGNSPLHF.

The rearrangement joins TRBV2 to TRBJ1-4, with 10 positions matching TRBD1. Germline V lookup: CDR1 SNHLY, CDR2 FYNNEI. With 6 bases clipped from V and 6 bases from J, the junction kept 7 bases outside the gene matches. This CDR3 contains 15 residues. The CDR3 bases are TGTGCCAGCAGCCCTCCCGGGACAGGGGATGAAAAACTGTTTTTT. Translating gives CASSPPGTGDEKLFF.

This sequence joins TRBV6-6 and TRBJ1-2; TRBD1 matches 9 bases. The germline CDR1 and CDR2 sequences are MNHNY and SVGAGI (reference sequence). The CDR3 runs to 15 residues. V lost 4 bases and J lost 8; bases outside the gene matches: 11. CDR3 bases: TGTGCCAGCAGTTTTCCCCGGGACAGGGCTCTGGGCTACACCTTC. Residues: CASSFPRDRALGYTF.

The chain is built from TRBV18 and TRBJ2-7; 10 bases match TRBD1. Germline lookup yields CDR1 KGHSH and CDR2 LQKENI. Trimming took 6 bases from V and 9 from J; bases not matched to a gene: 14. The CDR3 sequence is 15 residues long. As DNA, the CDR3 is TGTGCCAGCTCGCCTAGAAAAGGACAGGGGGTCGGGCAGTACTTC. This codes for CASSPRKGQGVGQYF. Full variable domain (missing parts from reference TRBV18 and TRBJ2-7): NAGVMQNPRHLVRRRGQEARLRCSPMKGHSHVYWYRQLPEEGLKFMVYLQKENIIDESGMPKERFSAEFPKEGPSILRIQQVVRGDSAAYFCASSPRKGQGVGQYFGPGTRLTVT.

In this sample, this clone turned up a few times. This rearrangement joins TRBV3-1 (or the pseudogene TRBV3-2) to TRBJ1-3; 9 bases are a match to TRBD1. The ends lost 1 base at V and 4 bases at J; junction bases unmatched: 5. This CDR3 contains 16 residues. Germline V gene lookup returns CDR1 LGHDT and CDR2 YNNKEL (reference sequence). CDR3 DNA sequence: TGTGCCAGCAGCCAAGGTCCGGGACAGGGAGGAAACACCATATATTTT. Protein sequence: CASSQGPGQGGNTIYF.

The chain is built from TRBV10-3 and TRBJ2-3, with 8 bases matching TRBD1. Germline-derived CDR1 and CDR2 are ENHRY and SYGVKD. The CDR3 totals 16 residues. V was clipped by 3 bases and J by 5 bases; unmatched bases: 10. The CDR3 DNA reads TGTGCCATCAGTGACCGTGACAGGGGAAAGGGAGATACGCAGTATTTT. This translates into CAISDRDRGKGDTQYF.

J is TRBJ1-2 and V is TRBV19; D is uncertain. This CDR3 spans 15 amino acids. Germline V CDR1 and CDR2: LNHDA, SQIVND (reference sequence). The ends were cut back, 4 bases at V and 2 bases at J, with 14 bases in the middle. CDR3 sequence: CASSSGRFLNYGYTF. DNA for the CDR3: TGTGCCAGTAGTAGTGGGAGATTTTTGAACTATGGCTACACCTTC.

This sequence joins TRBV9 and TRBJ1-3, with D perhaps matching TRBD1 (6 bases). The germline V gene has CDR1 SGDLS and CDR2 YYNGEE. The CDR3 consists of 15 residues. V lost 3 bases and J 7 bases, leaving 17 bases between the germline ends. The CDR3 here is CASSALGGEGNTIYF. The CDR3 bases are TGTGCCAGCAGCGCCCTAGGGGGTGAGGGGAACACCATATATTTT. The complete variable domain, with remaining parts taken from reference TRBV9 and TRBJ1-3, reads DSGVTQTPKHLITATGQRVTLRCSPRSGDLSVYWYQQSLDQGLQFLIQYYNGEERAKGNILERFSAQQFPDLHSELNLSSLELGDSALYFCASSALGGEGNTIYFGEGSWLTVV.

The chain couples TRBV2 to TRBJ2-7; 9 bases fit TRBD2. V shed 6 bases and J 1 base; nucleotides not matched to a gene: 10. Germline loops: CDR1 SNHLY, CDR2 FYNNEI. The CDR3 extends over 16 amino acids. CDR3 DNA: TGTGCCAGCAGCGCTGAAGGGCTAGCGGGATCCTACGAGCAGTACTTC. This gives the protein CASSAEGLAGSYEQYF.

On this clone itself: The same CDR3 is also encoded by other DNA sequences in this sample. The rearrangement uses TRBV6-6 and TRBJ2-7; 7 bases map to TRBD1. V was clipped by 6 bases and J by 3 bases; unmatched bases: 2. Per the germline V gene, CDR1 is MNHNY and CDR2 is SVGAGI (reference sequence). This CDR3 is 12 amino acids long. The CDR3 loop is CASSRDSYEQYF. The DNA of the CDR3 is TGTGCCAGCAGCCGGGACAGCTACGAGCAGTACTTC.

The chain recombines TRBV7-9 with TRBJ2-7; 12 bases line up with TRBD1. The V gene end was trimmed by 3 bases and the J gene end by 9 bases; junction bases not matched to a gene: 12. Germline CDR1 reads SEHNR; CDR2 reads FQNEAQ (reference sequence). The CDR3 totals 16 residues. This chain's CDR3 is CASSLGPTGTGGLQYF. In DNA, the CDR3 is TGTGCCAGCAGCTTGGGCCCCACCGGGACAGGGGGCTTGCAGTACTTC.

The V gene is TRBV6-5, the J gene TRBJ1-1, with D unresolved. V was trimmed by 6 bases and J by 3 bases, leaving 17 bases between them. Germline assignment: CDR1 MNHEY and CDR2 SVGAGI. This CDR3 has 15 amino acids. CDR3 nucleotide sequence: TGTGCCAGCAGGGCCCCCGGGGTGAAGTACACTGAAGCTTTCTTT. Amino acid sequence: CASRAPGVKYTEAFF.

The chain employs TRBV5-8 and TRBJ2-5; weak D call: TRBD1 (5 bases). Trimming cost V 1 base and J 3 bases, with 16 bases left between them. Germline CDR1 reads SGHTS; CDR2 reads YDEGEE. CDR3 length: 16 amino acids. CDR3 DNA: TGTGCCAGCAGCTTGAGCTGGCAGGGTAGAGAAGAGACCCAGTACTTC. This codes for CASSLSWQGREETQYF.

In its sample, this clone was seen once. The chain uses TRBV7-8 and TRBJ2-7; D is perhaps TRBD2 (7 bases). Germline CDR1 SGHVS, CDR2 FQNEAQ. The CDR3 has 16 residues. V was cut by 5 bases and J by 0 bases, with 17 bases left in between. The CDR3 sequence is CASSPRGPGSSYEQYF. Here the CDR3 DNA reads TGTGCCAGCAGCCCGCGGGGGCCTGGGTCCTCCTACGAGCAGTACTTC. The whole variable domain, filled in from reference TRBV7-8 and TRBJ2-7, reads GAGVSQSPRYKVAKRGQDVALRCDPISGHVSLFWYQQALGQGPEFLTYFQNEAQLDKSGLPSDRFFAERPEGSVSTLKIQRTQQEDSAVYLCASSPRGPGSSYEQYFGPGTRLTVT.